This T cell receptor beta chain is drawn from a study of identical twins. The table lists this clonotype with a few counts. The antigen remains undetermined. Using its own MiXCR run on the 5' RACE reads, TCRdb lists one record per CDR3 protein. The sample includes some 1,700,000 distinct CDR3 sequences, roughly 35% of them seen just once. V was cut by 6 bases and J by 4 bases, with 14 bases left in between. The CDR3 extends over 13 amino acids. The germline V gene encodes CDR1 DFQATT and CDR2 SNEGSKA (reference sequence). Findings and limits, study-wide: The study found weaker excess twin sharing in beta out-of-frame sequences.

The V gene is TRBV20-1, the J gene TRBJ2-3; weak D call: TRBD2 (6 bases). This TCR came from a newborn girl in good health. The sequenced material came from cord blood. CDR3 sequence reads: CSAETSGSDTQYF. CDR3 coding DNA: TGCAGTGCAGAGACTAGTGGTTCAGATACGCAGTATTTT.